This T cell receptor (beta chain) was captured in a study of human T cells and chemical hapten exposure listed by TCRdb under 2021. A note on the overall study: For sensitization, 2% DPC in acetone was applied to a roughly 2 cm by roughly 2 cm area of upper inner arm skin. Weekly therapeutic DPC doses were additionally applied to the scalp of patients throughout the approximately 24-week study period. Patch tests used Finn chambers with 0.01% DPC on the upper back, scored after 6 days by International Contact Dermatitis Research Group standards. Most of the patients in the cohort were female, and the cohort covered alopecia areata with under or over 50% scalp involvement, alopecia totalis and alopecia universalis. Libraries were pooled for sequencing, and variation in per-sample TCR yields was attributed mainly to small differences in library volumes within the pool. In alopecia patients, the study followed how the peripheral blood TCR repertoire changed in vivo over primary and secondary sensitization to diphenylcyclopropenone (DPC), a hapten. Patient blood was sampled pre-sensitization (week 0) and at 2, 6 and about 24 weeks after DPC sensitization. Some 29 alopecia patients gave blood for TCR sequencing at one to four time points (pre-sensitization, 2, 6 and 24 weeks).

CDR1 is given as DFQATT and CDR2 as SNEGSKA, both from the germline V gene (reference sequence). The CDR3, cysteine through phenylalanine, is 15 amino acids long. Only the CDR3 region is kept as DNA, spanning 45 bases read in frame from base 1. The V end loses 0 bases and the J end loses 4 bases, and a stretch of 15 bases separates them. The label giving this sample's time point can be read as: patch test 1, 2 weeks after DPC sensitization. The treatment or condition label for this specimen denotes: therapeutic diphenylcyclopropenone sensitization with weekly scalp DPC. At every patch-test visit, the blood draw took place before the patch test was put on. Patients were considered eligible if aged 18 to 70, diagnosed with alopecia and deemed suitable for DPC therapy, and patients were excluded if pregnant. Total RNA was extracted from unfractionated whole blood collected in Tempus Blood RNA tubes.

This clonotype was detected only a few times. The antigen this receptor binds is unknown. No clone much larger than this one lies a single base away; base qualities are absent. The library came from RACE. Sequencing was performed on a NextSeq 500. Library preparation attached unique molecular identifiers to individual cDNA molecules for quantitative, reproducible TCR counting. For every blood RNA sample, sequencing covered both the TCR alpha and TCR beta chains. As for the authors' bioinformatics: Samples had a median of around 92,000 TCRs, with a range from roughly 20,000 to 690,600. The Decombinator software suite was used to annotate the V, J and CDR3 of the TCR reads. To make PS versus PT1 abundance plots, every sample was subsampled to the same number of TCRs (28,000). TCRs were defined as expanded if absent before sensitization and observed at least eight times at the 2-week time point. In-frame beta chains were kept once TCRdb had trimmed the public reads at Q25 with fastp and called clones with MiXCR. All rows with the same CDR3 protein become a single entry with the most common DNA and genes. The V and J calls reflect TCRdb's pipeline rather than the authors' work. In this sample the table shows fewer than 400,000 distinct CDR3 sequences, around 7% of which occur a single time. Around 8.2% of the sample rests with the top ten.

What the research found in general, with its limitations: Compared with pre-sensitization or healthy control sets, expanded TCRs formed significantly more large CDR3 similarity clusters, which is consistent with antigen-driven responses. After repeated subsampling, changes were observed in the strength of the expansion versus patch-test correlation and in the threshold at which the correlation became significant. Because all patients had alopecia, a presumed autoimmune disease, the immune response of the patients might differ from that of healthy individuals. DPC sensitization did not change how many TCRs were above 1 in 1000 frequency, and no evidence was found of alterations in global repertoire structure. A positive correlation was found between the number of PT1 expanded TCRs and patch test score, with significance reached at thresholds 8, 16 and 32 but not 4.

The chain links TRBV20-1 with TRBJ1-1, with no reliable assignment of the D segment. The TCR originated in a woman younger than 35 with alopecia areata. Some clones in this sample may be carry-over from other donors' samples. Sequencing used whole blood, obtained in connection with sensitization to the hapten diphenylcyclopropenone (DPC). The nucleotide sequence reads as follows: TGCAGTGCTAGAGATTTCACCCGGGCGGGCACTGAAGCTTTCTTT. This gives the protein CSARDFTRAGTEAFF.